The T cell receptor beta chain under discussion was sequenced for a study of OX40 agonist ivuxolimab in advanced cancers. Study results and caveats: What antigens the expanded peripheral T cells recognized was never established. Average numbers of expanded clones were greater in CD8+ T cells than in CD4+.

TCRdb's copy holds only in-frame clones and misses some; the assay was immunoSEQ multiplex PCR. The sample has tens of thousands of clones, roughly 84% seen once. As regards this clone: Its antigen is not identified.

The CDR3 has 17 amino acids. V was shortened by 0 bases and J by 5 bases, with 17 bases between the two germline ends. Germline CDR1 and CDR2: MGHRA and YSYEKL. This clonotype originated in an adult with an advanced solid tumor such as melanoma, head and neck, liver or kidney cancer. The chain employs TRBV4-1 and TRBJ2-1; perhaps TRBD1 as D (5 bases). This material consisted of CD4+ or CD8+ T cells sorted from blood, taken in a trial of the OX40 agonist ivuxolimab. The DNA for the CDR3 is TGCGCCAGCAGCCAAGATCTGGCATCACTGGGGCACAATGAGCAGTTCTTC. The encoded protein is CASSQDLASLGHNEQFF.